A single sample is the source of the 29 T cell receptor beta chains below, sequenced in a study of early T cells in non-severe SARS-CoV-2 infection. TCRdb reprocessed the 5' RACE reads with MiXCR, giving one entry per CDR3 protein. The data hold under 65,000 distinct CDR3 sequences, with about 12% observed a single time. Sequences were obtained from whole blood. The receptors derive from an adult who was a healthcare worker with PCR-confirmed SARS-CoV-2 infection or an uninfected control (not recorded which).

This clonotype was observed a few times. The genes are TRBV19 and TRBJ1-5; the D is unclear. Trimming removed 3 bases from V and 11 bases from J, with 14 bases in between. This CDR3 comprises 13 residues. From germline, CDR1 is LNHDA and CDR2 SQIVND (reference sequence). The CDR3 DNA reads as TGTGCCAGTAGTATTAGCAAGGCCGGGGCCCAGCATTTT. Its translation is CASSISKAGAQHF.

CDR3 DNA: TGCAGTGCTAGGCAGGGACACGGAAATTCACCCCTCCACTTT. Its translation is CSARQGHGNSPLHF. This rearrangement joins TRBV20-1 to TRBJ1-6; tentatively, D is TRBD1 (6 bases). Germline V CDR1 and CDR2: DFQATT, SNEGSKA (reference sequence). This CDR3 comprises 14 residues. The V gene lost 3 bases and the J gene lost 7 bases, with 13 bases spanning the gap.

The V gene is TRBV5-1, the J gene TRBJ2-7, with 12 bases lining up with TRBD1. Looked up from germline, CDR1 is SGHRS and CDR2 is YFSETQ. V was clipped by 7 bases and J by 5 bases; unmatched bases: 1. The CDR3 sequence is 12 residues long. CDR3 DNA sequence: TGCGCCAGCGGGACAGGGGGCCACGAGCAGTACTTC. Translation: CASGTGGHEQYF.

The sample holds many counts of this clonotype. This chain uses TRBV11-2 with TRBJ2-7, with TRBD1 as a possible D gene (6 bases). V was cut by 5 bases and J by 2 bases, with 13 bases left in between. CDR1 and CDR2 from the germline V gene are SGHAT and FQNNGV. The CDR3 extends over 14 amino acids. CDR3 in DNA: TGTGCCAGCAGCCACCTGGACAGCACCTACGAGCAGTACTTC. This codes for CASSHLDSTYEQYF. Combining the CDR3 with reference TRBV11-2 and TRBJ2-7 gives the whole variable domain EAGVAQSPRYKIIEKRQSVAFWCNPISGHATLYWYQQILGQGPKLLIQFQNNGVVDDSQLPKDRFSAERLKGVDSTLKIQPAKLEDSAVYLCASSHLDSTYEQYFGPGTRLTVT.

This clonotype was counted many times. This chain joins TRBV14 and TRBJ2-2; the D gene is possibly TRBD2 (5 bases). Trimming took 3 bases from V and 4 from J, leaving 12 bases between them. Germline V gives CDR1 SGHDN, CDR2 FVKESK. The CDR3 runs 15 residues. The CDR3 bases are TGTGCCAGCAGCCATGTAAGAGGGATCACCGGGGAGCTGTTTTTT. Translation: CASSHVRGITGELFF.

This clonotype was seen a few times. The chain has TRBV11-2 and TRBJ1-3; D is ambiguous. Germline CDR1 SGHAT, CDR2 FQNNGV. The CDR3 covers 14 residues. Trimming pared 5 bases from V and 0 bases from J, leaving 8 bases between. The CDR3 nucleotides read TGTGCCAGCAGCGGACTCAACTCTGGAAACACCATATATTTT. Translation gives CASSGLNSGNTIYF.

This clonotype was seen a handful of times. The rearrangement links TRBV20-1 to TRBJ2-4, with 11 bases that match TRBD2. The germline gives CDR1 DFQATT, CDR2 SNEGSKA (reference sequence). This CDR3 has 16 amino acids. The trim removed 6 bases at V and 6 bases at J, leaving 13 bases unmatched. The CDR3 spells CSAPRGSGGAGNIQYF. CDR3 DNA: TGCAGTGCGCCCCGGGGTAGCGGGGGGGCGGGAAACATTCAGTACTTC.

The rearrangement uses TRBV6-1 and TRBJ2-7; the D gene is possibly TRBD1 (5 bases). Germline V gives CDR1 MNHNS, CDR2 SASEGT. The CDR3 extends over 13 amino acids. Trimming took 5 bases from V and 2 from J, leaving 10 bases between them. In DNA form, the CDR3 reads TGTGCCAGCAGTCCTACAGGAACCTACGAGCAGTACTTC. Its protein is CASSPTGTYEQYF.

This clonotype was observed a few times. The chain carries TRBV7-2 and TRBJ1-1; weak D call: TRBD1 (5 bases). Germline V CDR1 and CDR2: SGHTA, FQGNSA. The CDR3 contains 16 residues. V dropped 3 bases and J dropped 1 base, with 15 bases sitting between them. CDR3 in DNA: TGTGCCAGCAGCTTCCCGGGACCCGTCGCGAACACTGAAGCTTTCTTT. This encodes CASSFPGPVANTEAFF.

The chain couples TRBV10-3 to TRBJ2-3; D is perhaps TRBD1 (5 bases). The CDR3 is 14 amino acids. With 6 bases removed from V and 0 bases from J, the gap between germline ends came to 10 bases. Germline loops: CDR1 ENHRY, CDR2 SYGVKD. Here the CDR3 DNA reads TGTGCCATCAGGACCCAGGGTAGCACAGATACGCAGTATTTT. As protein: CAIRTQGSTDTQYF.

This clonotype was observed a few times. This chain joins TRBV30 and TRBJ2-3; D gene ambiguous. Germline V gene lookup returns CDR1 GTSNPN and CDR2 SVGIG (reference sequence). V was trimmed by 0 bases and J by 2 bases, leaving 15 bases between them. This CDR3 spans 16 amino acids. CDR3 sequence (DNA): TGTGCCTGGAGTGTGAAAGTCAACCCCTACACAGATACGCAGTATTTT. As protein: CAWSVKVNPYTDTQYF.

V usage is TRBV20-1 and J usage is TRBJ1-4; D is ambiguous. V lost 2 bases and J lost 7, with 14 bases in between. This CDR3 contains 14 residues. The germline V gene encodes CDR1 DFQATT and CDR2 SNEGSKA (reference sequence). CDR3 nucleotide sequence: TGCAGTGCTAGAATAGGAGGAGGGCGTGAAAAACTGTTTTTT. It codes for CSARIGGGREKLFF.

This clonotype was observed at least ten times. The chain is built from TRBV4-3 and TRBJ2-1; D is unresolved. V lost 1 base to trimming and J lost 0 bases, with 10 bases between them. The CDR3 consists of 16 residues. Germline V gene lookup returns CDR1 LGHNA and CDR2 YSLEER. The DNA of the CDR3 is TGCGCCAGCAGCCAAGGTACAAAAAGCTCCTACAATGAGCAGTTCTTC. This encodes CASSQGTKSSYNEQFF.

V gene TRBV6-5 combines with J gene TRBJ1-2; TRBD1 matches 10 bases. CDR3 length equals 13 residues. From germline, CDR1 is MNHEY and CDR2 SVGAGI. The J segment lost 12 bases and the V segment lost 4 bases, leaving 8 bases of the junction unmatched. The CDR3 loop reads CASSSGQGPVHTF. The CDR3, as DNA: TGTGCCAGCAGTTCGGGACAGGGGCCCGTTCACACCTTC.

This clonotype was counted ten times or more. This chain joins TRBV7-2 and TRBJ2-7; no reliable D call. V lost 0 bases and J lost 0, with 6 bases in between. The CDR3 length is 14 residues. Germline V gives CDR1 SGHTA, CDR2 FQGNSA. The CDR3, as DNA: TGTGCCAGCAGCTTAGCCAGTAGCTCCTACGAGCAGTACTTC. This encodes CASSLASSSYEQYF.

The gene calls are TRBV6-2 or TRBV6-3 and TRBJ1-1; 10 bases map to TRBD1. V gave up 6 bases and J gave up 3 bases; unmatched junction bases: 7. The V gene's germline CDR1 is MNHEY and CDR2 SVGEGT. This CDR3 has 15 amino acids. CDR3 residues: CASSPWTGGDTEAFF. The CDR3 DNA reads as TGTGCCAGCAGCCCCTGGACAGGGGGGGACACTGAAGCTTTCTTT.

This clonotype occurred many times. The chain couples TRBV28 to TRBJ2-7; unclear D gene. The V end was cut by 5 bases, the J end by 0 bases, with 8 bases between. Germline V gives CDR1 MDHEN, CDR2 SYDVKM. This CDR3 spans 13 amino acids. CDR3 in amino acids: CASSTRSSYEQYF. The CDR3 DNA reads TGTGCCAGCAGTACAAGGAGCTCCTACGAGCAGTACTTC.

This clonotype appeared many times. The chain links TRBV7-2 to TRBJ2-7; 9 bases agree with TRBD2. The junction had 12 bases not matched to a gene; V was cut back by 5 bases and J by 4 bases. The CDR3 has 16 amino acids. In germline, CDR1 is SGHTA, CDR2 FQGNSA. CDR3 region: CASSRHWGLAYYEQYF. As DNA, the CDR3 is TGTGCCAGCAGCCGACATTGGGGACTAGCCTATTACGAGCAGTACTTC. The full variable domain, completed using reference TRBV7-2 and TRBJ2-7, is GAGVSQSPSNKVTEKGKDVELRCDPISGHTALYWYRQSLGQGLEFLIYFQGNSAPDKSGLPSDRFSAERTGGSVSTLTIQRTQQEDSAVYLCASSRHWGLAYYEQYFGPGTRLTVT.

This sequence joins TRBV6-5 and TRBJ2-7; possible D gene TRBD1, 6 bases. Trimming cost V 6 bases and J 2 bases, with 14 bases left between them. The CDR3 is 14 amino acids. CDR1 MNHEY and CDR2 SVGAGI come from the germline V gene. CDR3 sequence reads: CASRQGIYTYEQYF. The CDR3 DNA is TGTGCCAGCAGGCAGGGGATATACACCTACGAGCAGTACTTC.

This clonotype appeared many times. V and J are TRBV7-8 and TRBJ2-6, with 10 bases identical to TRBD1. V was clipped by 5 bases and J by 0 bases; unmatched bases: 4. Germline loops: CDR1 SGHVS, CDR2 FQNEAQ. The CDR3 length is 17 residues. This CDR3 reads CASSLGDRGSGANVLTF. The CDR3 DNA is TGTGCCAGCAGCCTAGGGGACAGGGGCTCTGGGGCCAACGTCCTGACTTTC.

This clonotype was seen at least ten times. This sequence joins TRBV7-2 and TRBJ1-2; 7 nucleotides line up with TRBD1. J lost 8 bases, V lost 4 bases, and 7 bases had no gene match. The V gene's germline CDR1 is SGHTA and CDR2 FQGNSA. This CDR3 comprises 13 residues. CDR3 sequence: CASSYTGVTGYTF. CDR3 nucleotide sequence: TGTGCCAGCAGCTACACAGGGGTAACCGGCTACACCTTC. Filled out from reference TRBV7-2 and TRBJ1-2, the complete variable domain reads GAGVSQSPSNKVTEKGKDVELRCDPISGHTALYWYRQSLGQGLEFLIYFQGNSAPDKSGLPSDRFSAERTGGSVSTLTIQRTQQEDSAVYLCASSYTGVTGYTFGSGTRLTVV.

The table lists this clonotype with many counts. The chain combines TRBV19 with TRBJ2-3; a possible D gene is TRBD1 (6 bases). The length of the CDR3 is 13 residues. Trimming pared 8 bases from V and 0 bases from J, leaving 9 bases between. Germline V gene data show CDR1 as LNHDA and CDR2 as SQIVND (reference sequence). This chain's CDR3 is CASRDRSTDTQYF. The CDR3 nucleotides are TGTGCCAGTCGCGACAGGAGCACAGATACGCAGTATTTT.

The J gene is TRBJ2-7, the V gene TRBV3-1, with 10 bases that match TRBD2. CDR3 length: 18 residues. Germline CDR1 reads LGHDT; CDR2 reads YNNKEL (reference sequence). Trimming cost V 0 bases and J 5 bases; bases outside gene matches: 13. CDR3 sequence (DNA): TGTGCCAGCAGCCAAGAAGGGACTAGCGTTATGAGGGTGGACGAGCAGTACTTC. Protein: CASSQEGTSVMRVDEQYF.

The chain is built from TRBV6-5 and TRBJ2-1; D is perhaps TRBD2 (5 bases). Germline loops: CDR1 MNHEY, CDR2 SVGAGI. Between the trimmed V and J ends, which lost 6 bases and 8 bases, there was a span of 17 bases. The CDR3 sequence is 14 residues long. DNA of the CDR3: TGTGCCAGCAGGGTACGGGGAGTCGTCGATGAGCAGTTCTTC. Its translation is CASRVRGVVDEQFF.

This chain connects TRBV20-1 to TRBJ2-6; D unresolved. V gave up 0 bases and J gave up 9 bases, with 6 bases separating them. Germline V gives CDR1 DFQATT, CDR2 SNEGSKA (reference sequence). The CDR3 is 12 residues long. This CDR3 is CSAREGINVLTF. Here the CDR3 DNA reads TGCAGTGCTAGAGAAGGTATCAACGTCCTGACTTTC.

This clonotype came up many times. The chain has TRBV7-9 and TRBJ2-7; unclear D gene. The CDR3 spans 16 residues. Germline loops: CDR1 SEHNR, CDR2 FQNEAQ (reference sequence). V was pared by 5 bases and J by 2 bases, with 19 bases between. As DNA, the CDR3 is TGTGCCAGCAGCCAAAGAGTCGGCGAGCAGGCCTACGAGCAGTACTTC. This codes for CASSQRVGEQAYEQYF.

V is TRBV6-1 and J is TRBJ1-1; the D is unclear. Germline assignment: CDR1 MNHNS and CDR2 SASEGT. V lost 2 bases, J lost 0 bases, and 16 bases lay in between. This CDR3 has 17 amino acids. CDR3 loop: CASSEITQRGMNTEAFF. Written as DNA, the CDR3 is TGTGCCAGCAGTGAAATCACCCAGCGGGGAATGAACACTGAAGCTTTCTTT.

This clonotype was recorded once. The genes are TRBV6-5 and TRBJ2-7, with 7 bases aligning to TRBD2. The V and J ends lost 6 bases and 2 bases, in that order; junction bases with no gene match: 10. Germline CDR1 MNHEY, CDR2 SVGAGI. The CDR3 length is 15 residues. DNA of the CDR3: TGTGCCAGCAGAGAGGGGAGGGCACCCACCTACGAGCAGTACTTC. Amino acid sequence: CASREGRAPTYEQYF.

As for this clonotype: The junction shows a germline mismatch at one end, possibly a read error. The rearrangement joins TRBV18 to TRBJ1-5; 7 bases map to TRBD1. The CDR3 is 15 residues long. CDR1 KGHSH and CDR2 LQKENI come from the germline V gene. The CDR3 reads CSSSLTGDSNQPQHF. CDR3 in DNA: TGTTCCAGCTCACTCACAGGGGATAGCAATCAGCCCCAGCATTTT.